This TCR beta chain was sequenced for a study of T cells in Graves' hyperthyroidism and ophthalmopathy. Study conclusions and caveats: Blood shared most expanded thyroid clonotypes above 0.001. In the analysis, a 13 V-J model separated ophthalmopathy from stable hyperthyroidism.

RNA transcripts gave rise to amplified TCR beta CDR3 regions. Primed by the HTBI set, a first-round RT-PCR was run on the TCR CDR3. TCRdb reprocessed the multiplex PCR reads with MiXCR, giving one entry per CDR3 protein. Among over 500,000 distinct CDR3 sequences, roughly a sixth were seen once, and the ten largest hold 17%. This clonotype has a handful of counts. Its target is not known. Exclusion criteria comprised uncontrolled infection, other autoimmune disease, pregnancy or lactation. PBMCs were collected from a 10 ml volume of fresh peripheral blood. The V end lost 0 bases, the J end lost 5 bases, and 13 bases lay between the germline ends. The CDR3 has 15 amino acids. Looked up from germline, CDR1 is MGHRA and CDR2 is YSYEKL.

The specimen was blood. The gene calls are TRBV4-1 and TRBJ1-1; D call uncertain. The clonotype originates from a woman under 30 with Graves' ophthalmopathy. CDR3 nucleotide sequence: TGCGCCAGCAGCCAAGAGGAGCGGGTGTCTACTGAAGCTTTCTTT. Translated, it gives CASSQEERVSTEAFF.